The next 2 T cell receptor beta chains were all read from a single sample in a study of blood T cell repertoires in COVID-19. Generated by immunoSEQ multiplex PCR, the TCRdb table keeps only in-frame clones and is missing some. The repertoire holds some 50,000 clones, with around four fifths as singletons. Sequencing was carried out using peripheral blood. Every receptor here comes from a man between 45 and 60 years old with acute or convalescent COVID-19.

V and J are TRBV28 and TRBJ2-6, with D possibly matching TRBD2 (6 bases). Germline CDR1 is MDHEN and CDR2 is SYDVKM. Between the trimmed V and J ends, which lost 0 bases and 2 bases, there was a span of 11 bases. The CDR3 has 17 residues. The CDR3 reads CASSLWSGEAGANVLTF. The CDR3 coding sequence is TGTGCCAGCAGTTTATGGTCGGGAGAGGCTGGGGCCAACGTCCTGACTTTC.

This chain joins TRBV11-2 and TRBJ2-7; D uncertain. CDR3 length equals 13 residues. Germline V gives CDR1 SGHAT, CDR2 FQNNGV. Trimming left V 3 bases short and J 2 bases short, with 8 bases between. CDR3 sequence reads: CASSFARTYEQYF. The CDR3 DNA sequence: TGTGCCAGCAGCTTCGCCAGGACCTACGAGCAGTACTTC.